This T cell receptor (beta chain) was sequenced during a study of a mutant IDH1 vaccine in newly diagnosed glioma. Study details: With temozolomide cycles, or 4-6 weeks after radiotherapy alone, vaccination was started. Radiotherapy, temozolomide, or both had been given previously, and both were given to most.

This clone was seen a handful of times. Its target is unknown. This CDR3 spans 15 amino acids. Germline-derived CDR1 and CDR2 are KGHSH and LQKENI. Trimming cost V 0 bases and J 6 bases; bases outside gene matches: 2. Indicated time point: week 5, during vaccination. Each vaccine dose was 300 ug of mutant IDH1 20-mer peptide, with topical imiquimod. The data were produced by immunoSEQ multiplex PCR, yet TCRdb's version contains in-frame clones alone and is incomplete. The profile shows about 26,000 clones, around 80% of them singletons. The input for sequencing was PBMCs, taken from a glioma patient whose treatment included an IDH1 peptide vaccine. The clonotype originates from a man in his forties or fifties with glioma. Some clones in this sample may be carry-over from other donors' samples. V gene TRBV18 combines with J gene TRBJ2-1; TRBD1 agrees at 10 bases. The CDR3 reads CASSPPGQGRNEQFF. CDR3 nucleotides: TGTGCCAGCTCACCACCGGGACAGGGGCGCAATGAGCAGTTCTTC.